The rows below give T cell receptor beta chains drawn from one sample of a study of blood T cell repertoires in COVID-19. TCRdb keeps only in-frame clones here, not all; method: immunoSEQ multiplex PCR. The table shows approximately 63,000 clones, with 75% to 90% occurring only once. Sequencing was carried out using peripheral blood. Source of these receptors: a woman of 80 years or more with acute or convalescent COVID-19. The conserved cysteine and the conserved F or W are not part of the CDR3 here. The order of the fields is V gene, CDR3 protein.

v_gene: TRBV4-1
CDR3aa: ASSQDGVNQPQH

v_gene: TRBV5-1
CDR3aa: ASSLLFGQGIANEQF

v_gene: TRBV6-2/TRBV6-3
CDR3aa: ASSRTGGQPQH

v_gene: TRBV9
CDR3aa: ASSALQGADQPQH

v_gene: TRBV7-2
CDR3aa: ASSLQGTDTQY

v_gene: TRBV27
CDR3aa: ASSLNGRPFFTEAF

v_gene: TRBV12-5
CDR3aa: ASGLSGNQPQH

v_gene: TRBV5-4
CDR3aa: ASSSPTGYYEQY

v_gene: TRBV7-3
CDR3aa: ASSLRHRGAGVSNEQF

v_gene: TRBV27
CDR3aa: ASSLSRGLVYNEQF

v_gene: TRBV28
CDR3aa: ASEGTDAATQETQY

v_gene: TRBV27
CDR3aa: ASSPRTGNQPQH

v_gene: TRBV29-1
CDR3aa: SVGTSGSRNEQF

v_gene: TRBV2
CDR3aa: ASSLQGILGYT

v_gene: TRBV5-4
CDR3aa: ASRHASAGGYNEQF

v_gene: TRBV3-1/TRBV3-2
CDR3aa: ASSPRAGGPDEQF

v_gene: TRBV10-3
CDR3aa: AISAGQFNEKLF

v_gene: TRBV21-1
CDR3aa: ASSKRQRNTGELF

v_gene: TRBV7-9
CDR3aa: ASSLQLAGGDEQY

v_gene: TRBV3-1/TRBV3-2
CDR3aa: ASGSVALRNEKLF

v_gene: TRBV6-2/TRBV6-3
CDR3aa: ASSYAGTNTDTQY

v_gene: TRBV5-1
CDR3aa: ASSPTGVADGYT

v_gene: TRBV10-3
CDR3aa: AISELSERDTQY

v_gene: TRBV18
CDR3aa: ASSPLPRVNTEAF

v_gene: TRBV5-1
CDR3aa: ASSLGDGGLNTEAF

v_gene: TRBV30
CDR3aa: AWSGTGGRTDTQY

v_gene: TRBV11-2
CDR3aa: ASSPDTLLGIEQY

v_gene: TRBV3-1/TRBV3-2
CDR3aa: ASSQQRTNYGYT

v_gene: TRBV5-6
CDR3aa: ASSFVRDRGHYGYT

v_gene: TRBV5-5
CDR3aa: ASSLGLADYNEQF

v_gene: TRBV28
CDR3aa: ASSLSINYGYT

v_gene: TRBV9
CDR3aa: ASSVDLRVGQDYGYT

v_gene: TRBV7-2
CDR3aa: ASSWRDRATGELF

v_gene: TRBV5-6
CDR3aa: ASSLLLSGVNTGELF

v_gene: TRBV11-2
CDR3aa: ASRPGSGQGPFQETQY